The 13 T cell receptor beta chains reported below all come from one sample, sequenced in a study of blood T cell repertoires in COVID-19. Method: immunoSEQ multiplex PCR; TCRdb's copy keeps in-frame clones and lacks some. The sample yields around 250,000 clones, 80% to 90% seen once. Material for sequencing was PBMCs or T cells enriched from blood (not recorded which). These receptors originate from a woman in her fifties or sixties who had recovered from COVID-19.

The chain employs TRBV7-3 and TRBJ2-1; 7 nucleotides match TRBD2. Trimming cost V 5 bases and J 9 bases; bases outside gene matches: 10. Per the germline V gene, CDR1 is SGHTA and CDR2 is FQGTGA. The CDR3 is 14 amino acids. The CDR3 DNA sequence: TGTGCCAGCAGCCTATCTGACTGGGAGGGTGAGCAGTTCTTC. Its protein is CASSLSDWEGEQFF.

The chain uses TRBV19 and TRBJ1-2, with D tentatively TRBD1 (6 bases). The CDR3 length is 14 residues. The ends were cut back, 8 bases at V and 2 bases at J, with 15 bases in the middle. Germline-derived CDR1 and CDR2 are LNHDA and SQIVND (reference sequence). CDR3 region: CASSTGSGNYGYTF. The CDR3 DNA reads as TGTGCCAGTTCTACAGGGTCGGGAAACTATGGCTACACCTTC. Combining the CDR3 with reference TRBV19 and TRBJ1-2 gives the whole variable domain DGGITQSPKYLFRKEGQNVTLSCEQNLNHDAMYWYRQDPGQGLRLIYYSQIVNDFQKGDIAEGYSVSREKKESFPLTVTSAQKNPTAFYLCASSTGSGNYGYTFGSGTRLTVV.

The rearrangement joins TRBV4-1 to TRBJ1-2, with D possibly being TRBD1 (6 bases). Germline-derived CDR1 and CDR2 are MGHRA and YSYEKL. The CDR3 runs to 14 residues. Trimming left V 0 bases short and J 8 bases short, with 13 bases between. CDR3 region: CASSQDQGRGGYTF. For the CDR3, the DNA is TGCGCCAGCAGCCAAGATCAGGGGAGGGGAGGCTACACCTTC.

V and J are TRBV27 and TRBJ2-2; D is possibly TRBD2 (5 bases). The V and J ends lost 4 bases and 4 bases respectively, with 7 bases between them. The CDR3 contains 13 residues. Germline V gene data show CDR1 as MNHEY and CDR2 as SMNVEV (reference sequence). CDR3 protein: CASSSLVTGELFF. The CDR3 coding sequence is TGTGCCAGCAGTTCACTAGTCACCGGGGAGCTGTTTTTT.

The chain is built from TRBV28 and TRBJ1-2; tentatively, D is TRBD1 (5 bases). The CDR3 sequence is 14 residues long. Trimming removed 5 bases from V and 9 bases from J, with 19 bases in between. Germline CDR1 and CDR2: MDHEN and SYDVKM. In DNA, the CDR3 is TGTGCCAGCAGTGGGCAACCAGGGTATAGGCGCTACACCTTC. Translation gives CASSGQPGYRRYTF.

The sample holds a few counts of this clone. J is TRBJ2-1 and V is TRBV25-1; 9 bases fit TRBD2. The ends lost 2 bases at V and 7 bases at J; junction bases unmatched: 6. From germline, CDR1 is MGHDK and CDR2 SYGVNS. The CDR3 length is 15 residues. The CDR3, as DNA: TGTGCCAGCAGTGAACGCGCGGGAGGGGAGAATGAGCAGTTCTTC. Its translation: CASSERAGGENEQFF.

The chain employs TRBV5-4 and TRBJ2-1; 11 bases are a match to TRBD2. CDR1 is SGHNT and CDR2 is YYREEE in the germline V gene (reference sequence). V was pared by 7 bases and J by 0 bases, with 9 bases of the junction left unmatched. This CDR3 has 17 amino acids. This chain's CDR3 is CASQRTSGSSSYNEQFF. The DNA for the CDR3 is TGTGCCAGCCAGAGGACTAGCGGGTCGAGCTCCTACAATGAGCAGTTCTTC.

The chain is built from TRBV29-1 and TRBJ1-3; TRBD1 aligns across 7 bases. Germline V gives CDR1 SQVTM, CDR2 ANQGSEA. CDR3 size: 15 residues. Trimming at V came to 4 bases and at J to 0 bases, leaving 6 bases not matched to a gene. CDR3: CSVAQGQNSGNTIYF. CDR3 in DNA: TGCAGCGTTGCCCAGGGACAGAACTCTGGAAACACCATATATTTT.

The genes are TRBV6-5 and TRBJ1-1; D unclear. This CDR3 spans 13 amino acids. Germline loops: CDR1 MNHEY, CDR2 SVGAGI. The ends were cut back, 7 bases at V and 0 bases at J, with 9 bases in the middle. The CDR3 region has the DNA TGTGCCAGCACCTCACAACTGAACACTGAAGCTTTCTTT. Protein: CASTSQLNTEAFF.

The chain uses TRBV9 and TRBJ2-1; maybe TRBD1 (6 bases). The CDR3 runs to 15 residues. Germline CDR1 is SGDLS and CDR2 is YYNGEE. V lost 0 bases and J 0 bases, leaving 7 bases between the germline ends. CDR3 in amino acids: CASSVGTASYNEQFF. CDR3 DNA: TGTGCCAGCAGCGTAGGGACAGCCTCCTACAATGAGCAGTTCTTC.

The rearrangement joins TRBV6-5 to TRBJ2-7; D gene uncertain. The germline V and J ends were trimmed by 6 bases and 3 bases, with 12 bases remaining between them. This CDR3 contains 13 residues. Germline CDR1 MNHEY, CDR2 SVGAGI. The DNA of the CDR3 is TGTGCCAGCAGCAACCCCGGTCTCTACGAGCAGTACTTC. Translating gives CASSNPGLYEQYF.

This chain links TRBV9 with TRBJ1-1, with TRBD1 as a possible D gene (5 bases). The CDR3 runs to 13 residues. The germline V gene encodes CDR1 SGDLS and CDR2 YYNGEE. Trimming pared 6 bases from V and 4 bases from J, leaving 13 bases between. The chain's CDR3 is CASTLGVGTEAFF. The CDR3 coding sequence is TGTGCCAGCACTTTAGGGGTGGGCACTGAAGCTTTCTTT.

This chain's CDR3 is CASSWEQVNTEAFF. The DNA for the CDR3 is TGTGCCAGCAGCTGGGAGCAGGTGAACACTGAAGCTTTCTTT. The J gene is TRBJ1-1, the V gene TRBV5-4; D gene ambiguous. The germline gives CDR1 SGHNT, CDR2 YYREEE (reference sequence). Trimming removed 3 bases from V and 0 bases from J, with 9 bases in between. CDR3 size: 14 residues.